Listed here is a single T cell receptor beta chain. The specificity of this receptor is unknown. No much larger clone exists at a distance of one base, and base qualities are not known. TCRbeta CDR3 regions were amplified from genomic DNA by means of the immunoSEQ Assay, a bias-controlled multiplex PCR. The original methods were these. Within the assay, amplification of reference gene primers was used to estimate how many nucleated cells each sample contained. To quantify the absolute abundance of each unique TCRbeta CDR3 rearrangement, sequence reads were collapsed and filtered. Productive Simpson clonality was computed per sample as the square root of Simpson's diversity index over productive rearrangements. In its TCRdb copy, this immuneACCESS table keeps in-frame sequences only and misses some clones. Where compared with another copy, unresolved V genes explain less than half of these, and the others have no known cause. V and J calls and clone size are copied from that table; D and trimming were computed from the DNA. This sample is represented by about 400,000 clones; 75% to 90% of them were singletons. 4% to 4.5% of the sample lies in the top ten.

Whole blood was collected in K2EDTA tubes by collaborating institutions according to the institutions' own protocols. Collaborator samples were shipped for TCRbeta analysis as frozen whole blood, isolated PBMCs, or DNA extracted from either sample type. The sample originates from a study of blood T cell repertoires in COVID-19 (TCRdb year 2020). About the study as a whole: The collaborator samples originated in the United States, Italy and Spain and spanned the acute and convalescent phases of COVID-19. The sample metadata nearly always contained a de-identified subject ID, COVID-19 status, age in years and sex. The dataset comprised deeply sampled blood TCRbeta repertoires from subjects exposed to, actively infected with, or recovered from COVID-19. The prospective study material was composed of cDNA or gDNA derived from T cells, B-cell-depleted T cells, or PBMCs. The repertoires were released in a freely available public database meant as a resource for research on the immune response to SARS-CoV-2. The samples were drawn from two sources: the first 160 participants of the ongoing ImmuneRACE study, and 950 to 1,500 subjects contributed by 6 global collaborators. Where available, HLA class I and class II types were obtained from metadata supplied by the sample provider rather than from assay-based typing.

On the study overall, not on this receptor specifically: Clinical and demographic metadata were provided uncurated, with the amount varying by source and participant.

The receptor's source is a woman aged 25 to 39 with acute or convalescent COVID-19. Specimen: peripheral blood.

The nucleotide sequence reads TGTGCCTGGAGTGGGGGGCAGATGAGCTCTGGAAACACCATATATTTT. Its protein is CAWSGGQMSSGNTIYF. In this chain, TRBV30 is recombined with TRBJ1-3; the D gene is perhaps TRBD1, from 6 matching bases. Taken from cysteine to phenylalanine, the CDR3 has 16 residues. CDR3 DNA is the only sequence kept; it has 48 bases, read in frame from the first base. Based on the germline V gene (reference sequence), the CDR1 and CDR2 sequences are GTSNPN and SVGIG. Trimming takes 1 base from V and 0 bases from J, and the germline ends sit 13 bases apart.